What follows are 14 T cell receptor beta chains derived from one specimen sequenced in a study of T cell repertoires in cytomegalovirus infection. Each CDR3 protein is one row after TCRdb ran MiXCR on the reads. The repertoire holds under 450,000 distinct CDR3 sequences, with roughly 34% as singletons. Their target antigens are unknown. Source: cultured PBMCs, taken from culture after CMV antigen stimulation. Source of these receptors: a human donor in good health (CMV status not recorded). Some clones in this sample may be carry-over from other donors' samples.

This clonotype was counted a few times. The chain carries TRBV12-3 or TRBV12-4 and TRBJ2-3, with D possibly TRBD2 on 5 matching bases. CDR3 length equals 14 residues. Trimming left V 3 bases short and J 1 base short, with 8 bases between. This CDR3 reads CASSFRRGTDTQYF. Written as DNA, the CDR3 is TGTGCCAGCAGTTTCAGGCGGGGCACAGATACGCAGTATTTT.

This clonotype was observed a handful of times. For the CDR3, the DNA is TGTGCCAGCAGTCGGACTAGCGTCACCGTGGACGAGCAGTACTTC. It is translated as CASSRTSVTVDEQYF. The rearrangement joins TRBV7-2 to TRBJ2-7; 9 nucleotides match TRBD2. Germline CDR1 and CDR2: SGHTA and FQGNSA. With V trimmed by 6 bases and J by 5 bases, 11 bases remained unmatched. The CDR3 is made up of 15 amino acids.

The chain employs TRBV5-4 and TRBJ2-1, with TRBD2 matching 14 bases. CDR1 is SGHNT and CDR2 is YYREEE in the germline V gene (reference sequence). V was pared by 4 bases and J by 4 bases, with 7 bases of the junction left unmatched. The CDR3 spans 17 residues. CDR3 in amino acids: CASSPGLAGAGYNEQFF. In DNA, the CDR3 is TGTGCCAGCAGCCCGGGACTAGCGGGGGCCGGTTACAATGAGCAGTTCTTC.

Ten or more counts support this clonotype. For the CDR3, the DNA is TGTGCCAGCAGCTTTGGACTCCAAGAGACCCAGTACTTC. Protein: CASSFGLQETQYF. The genes are TRBV7-2 and TRBJ2-5, with D possibly TRBD2 on 5 matching bases. Germline V gene data show CDR1 as SGHTA and CDR2 as FQGNSA. Trimming removed 3 bases from V and 1 base from J, with 6 bases in between. CDR3 size: 13 residues.

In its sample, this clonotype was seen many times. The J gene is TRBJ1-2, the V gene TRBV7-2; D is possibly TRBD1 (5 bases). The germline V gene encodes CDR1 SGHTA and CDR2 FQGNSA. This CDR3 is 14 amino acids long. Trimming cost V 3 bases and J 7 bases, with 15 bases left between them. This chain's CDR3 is CASSFQRVGGGYTF. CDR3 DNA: TGTGCCAGCAGCTTCCAGAGGGTCGGGGGTGGCTACACCTTC.

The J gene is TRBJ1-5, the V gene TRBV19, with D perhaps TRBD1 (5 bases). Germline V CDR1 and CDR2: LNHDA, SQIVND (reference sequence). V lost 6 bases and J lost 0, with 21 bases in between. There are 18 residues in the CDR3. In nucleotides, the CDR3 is TGTGCCAGTAGCCCAAGGGGCGTAGAAATTTATAGCAATCAGCCCCAGCATTTT. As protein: CASSPRGVEIYSNQPQHF.

The DNA for the CDR3 is TGCGCCAGCAGTCGACTTAGCGGGAGGGTTAGGAGTAATGAGCAGTTCTTC. Amino acid sequence: CASSRLSGRVRSNEQFF. The rearrangement links TRBV5-1 to TRBJ2-1, with TRBD2 identical over 11 bases. The trim removed 5 bases at V and 7 bases at J, leaving 14 bases unmatched. Germline CDR1 is SGHRS and CDR2 is YFSETQ. This CDR3 comprises 17 residues.

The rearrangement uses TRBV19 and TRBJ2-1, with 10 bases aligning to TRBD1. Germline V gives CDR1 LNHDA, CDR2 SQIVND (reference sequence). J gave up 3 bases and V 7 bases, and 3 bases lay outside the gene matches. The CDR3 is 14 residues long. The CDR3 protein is CASKGTGVYNEQFF. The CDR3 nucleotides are TGTGCCAGTAAGGGGACAGGGGTCTACAATGAGCAGTTCTTC.

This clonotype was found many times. CDR3 region: CASSLVPVGARGADTQYF. The CDR3 DNA reads as TGTGCCAGCAGCTTAGTCCCAGTGGGGGCTCGGGGGGCAGATACGCAGTATTTT. The rearrangement joins TRBV7-2 to TRBJ2-3, with a possible D match to TRBD2 (7 bases). Per the germline V gene, CDR1 is SGHTA and CDR2 is FQGNSA. The CDR3 sequence is 18 residues long. V lost 1 base, J lost 4 bases, and 21 bases lay in between.

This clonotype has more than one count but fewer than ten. The chain's CDR3 is CASSLGTGTEHEKLFF. The CDR3 DNA reads as TGTGCCAGCAGCTTGGGAACCGGGACAGAGCATGAAAAACTGTTTTTT. The rearrangement links TRBV7-9 to TRBJ1-4, with TRBD1 identical over 7 bases. V gave up 3 bases and J gave up 6 bases; unmatched junction bases: 10. The CDR3 contains 16 residues. The germline V gene has CDR1 SEHNR and CDR2 FQNEAQ (reference sequence). Combining the CDR3 with reference TRBV7-9 and TRBJ1-4 gives the whole variable domain DTGVSQNPRHKITKRGQNVTFRCDPISEHNRLYWYRQTLGQGPEFLTYFQNEAQLEKSRLLSDRFSAERPKGSFSTLEIQRTEQGDSAMYLCASSLGTGTEHEKLFFGSGTQLSVL.

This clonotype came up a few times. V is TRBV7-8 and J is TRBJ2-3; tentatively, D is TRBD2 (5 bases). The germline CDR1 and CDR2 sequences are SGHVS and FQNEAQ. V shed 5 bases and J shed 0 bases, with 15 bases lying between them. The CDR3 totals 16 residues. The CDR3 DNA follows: TGTGCCAGCAGCCTGTCGGACTTTTGGAGCACAGATACGCAGTATTTT. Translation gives CASSLSDFWSTDTQYF.

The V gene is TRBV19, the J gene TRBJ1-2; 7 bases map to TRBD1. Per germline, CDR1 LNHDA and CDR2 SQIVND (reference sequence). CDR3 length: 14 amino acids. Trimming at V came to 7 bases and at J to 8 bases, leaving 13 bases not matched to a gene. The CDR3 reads CASNRDREGRGYTF. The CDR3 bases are TGTGCCAGTAATCGCGACAGGGAGGGTAGAGGCTACACCTTC.

Here the CDR3 reads CASSQDYSSYEQYF. CDR3 coding DNA: TGCGCCAGCAGCCAAGATTACTCATCCTACGAGCAGTACTTC. This chain joins TRBV4-3 and TRBJ2-7; D is unclear. The V and J ends lost 0 bases and 1 base respectively, with 7 bases between them. The CDR3 has 14 residues. The V gene's germline CDR1 is LGHNA and CDR2 YSLEER.

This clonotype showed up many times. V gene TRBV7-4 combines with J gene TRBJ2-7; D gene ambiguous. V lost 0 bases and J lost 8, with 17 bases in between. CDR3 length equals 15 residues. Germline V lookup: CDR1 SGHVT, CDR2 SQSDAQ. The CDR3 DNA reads TGTGCCAGCAGCTTAGCTGTGCGGAGCCCCTCCCAGCAGTACGTC. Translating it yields CASSLAVRSPSQQYV.